These 26 T cell receptor beta chains were sequenced from one sample in a study of blood T cell repertoires in COVID-19. Some clones are missing from TCRdb's copy, which holds only in-frame ones; the method was immunoSEQ multiplex PCR. The sample lists some 180,000 clones, more than 75% occurring once. Sequencing was performed on peripheral blood. These receptors were obtained from a woman aged 45 to 65 with active or convalescent COVID-19.

The chain employs TRBV19 and TRBJ2-3, with 7 positions matching TRBD1. CDR3 length: 15 residues. V shed 6 bases, J shed 2 bases, and the junction held 8 bases outside the gene matches. CDR1 and CDR2 from the germline V gene are LNHDA and SQIVND (reference sequence). The CDR3 region is CASSTGQYSTDTQYF. The CDR3 DNA follows: TGTGCCAGTAGCACGGGACAGTATTCCACAGATACGCAGTATTTT.

The chain carries TRBV7-9 and TRBJ1-6, with TRBD1 identical over 9 bases. Trimming took 5 bases from V and 10 from J; bases not matched to a gene: 9. Germline V CDR1 and CDR2: SEHNR, FQNEAQ (reference sequence). The CDR3 is 15 amino acids. CDR3 protein: CASSERDREDSPLHF. The CDR3 DNA is TGTGCCAGCAGCGAGCGGGACAGGGAGGACTCACCCCTCCACTTT.

This clone turned up a few times. This chain connects TRBV7-2 to TRBJ2-1, with 9 bases that match TRBD2. Germline assignment: CDR1 SGHTA and CDR2 FQGNSA. Germline trimming cut 2 bases from V and 4 bases from J; bases unmatched to any gene: 3. The CDR3 is 15 residues long. CDR3 residues: CASSLLAGLYNEQFF. CDR3 coding DNA: TGTGCCAGCAGCTTACTAGCGGGGCTTTACAATGAGCAGTTCTTC.

The genes are TRBV12-3 or TRBV12-4 and TRBJ1-5, with D uncertain. This CDR3 spans 13 amino acids. The ends were cut back, 0 bases at V and 6 bases at J, with 6 bases in the middle. CDR3 DNA sequence: TGTGCCAGCAGTTTAGCGCTAGGTCAGCCCCAGCATTTT. Its translation: CASSLALGQPQHF.

V is TRBV5-6 and J is TRBJ2-3; D remains unclear. This CDR3 region has 16 residues. V gave up 0 bases and J gave up 2 bases, with 13 bases separating them. Per the germline V gene, CDR1 is SGHDT and CDR2 is YYEEEE. CDR3 region: CASSLGRNLVTDTQYF. The CDR3 DNA is TGTGCCAGCAGCTTGGGTAGAAACCTGGTCACAGATACGCAGTATTTT.

This clone was counted a few times. The gene calls are TRBV5-6 and TRBJ1-6; TRBD1 is a possible D gene (5 bases). Germline V CDR1 and CDR2: SGHDT, YYEEEE. The V gene lost 3 bases and the J gene lost 5 bases, with 9 bases spanning the gap. The CDR3 spans 14 residues. The CDR3 is CASSSHRNNSPLHF. CDR3 in DNA: TGTGCCAGCAGCTCCCACAGGAATAATTCACCCCTCCACTTT.

The V gene is TRBV29-1, the J gene TRBJ2-4; the D is unclear. The CDR3 covers 14 residues. Trimming left V 6 bases short and J 2 bases short, with 14 bases between. CDR1 is SQVTM, CDR2 ANQGSEA, per germline. The DNA for the CDR3 is TGCAGCGTGACCCTGCAGGCGACCAAAAACATTCAGTACTTC. Translating gives CSVTLQATKNIQYF.

The chain carries TRBV6-1 and TRBJ1-2; D ambiguous. The ends were cut back, 2 bases at V and 8 bases at J, with 6 bases in the middle. CDR3 size: 11 residues. Per the germline V gene, CDR1 is MNHNS and CDR2 is SASEGT. In nucleotides, the CDR3 is TGTGCCAGCAGTGAACGTGCGGGCTACACCTTC. Translation gives CASSERAGYTF.

This clone was found a few times. This chain connects TRBV9 to TRBJ2-3; 14 bases align to TRBD2. V lost 3 bases, J lost 0 bases, and 9 bases stayed unmatched. CDR1 is SGDLS, CDR2 YYNGEE, per germline. This CDR3 has 19 residues. The CDR3 sequence: CASSARTSGGYYSTDTQYF. The CDR3, as DNA: TGTGCCAGCAGCGCCCGGACTAGCGGGGGGTACTATAGCACAGATACGCAGTATTTT.

In its sample, this clone was seen a few times. This chain uses TRBV19 with TRBJ2-1; 8 nucleotides agree with TRBD2. Per germline, CDR1 LNHDA and CDR2 SQIVND (reference sequence). The CDR3 sequence is 14 residues long. Trimming took 0 bases from V and 9 from J; bases not matched to a gene: 4. The CDR3 is CASSIDRGGIEQFF. CDR3 DNA sequence: TGTGCCAGTAGTATAGATCGGGGGGGGATTGAGCAGTTCTTC. Drawing the rest from reference TRBV19 and TRBJ2-1, the complete variable domain is DGGITQSPKYLFRKEGQNVTLSCEQNLNHDAMYWYRQDPGQGLRLIYYSQIVNDFQKGDIAEGYSVSREKKESFPLTVTSAQKNPTAFYLCASSIDRGGIEQFFGPGTRLTVL.

J is TRBJ2-5 and V is TRBV6-5, with 9 bases that match TRBD2. Looked up from germline, CDR1 is MNHEY and CDR2 is SVGAGI. This CDR3 contains 14 residues. Trimming at V came to 11 bases and at J to 5 bases, leaving 12 bases not matched to a gene. CDR3 DNA sequence: TGTGCCTCCTTTAGGCGGGAGGGAGCCGAGACCCAGTACTTC. It yields the protein CASFRREGAETQYF.

The V call is TRBV6-5, the J call TRBJ2-5; D perhaps matches TRBD2 (6 bases). V lost 6 bases and J 2 bases, leaving 16 bases between the germline ends. Germline CDR1 MNHEY, CDR2 SVGAGI. CDR3 size: 15 residues. The CDR3 region is CASRAEGLAQETQYF. DNA of the CDR3: TGTGCCAGCAGGGCGGAGGGGCTAGCGCAAGAGACCCAGTACTTC.

The chain carries TRBV7-2 and TRBJ2-3; 7 nucleotides line up with TRBD2. CDR1 SGHTA and CDR2 FQGNSA come from the germline V gene. With V trimmed by 0 bases and J by 4 bases, 4 bases remained unmatched. The CDR3 is 15 amino acids. CDR3 loop: CASSLASGVADTQYF. CDR3 in DNA: TGTGCCAGCAGCTTAGCGAGCGGGGTGGCAGATACGCAGTATTTT.

CDR3 in DNA: TGTGCCAGCAGCTTAGGAGGGAGTATGGACGAGCAGTACTTC. Protein sequence: CASSLGGSMDEQYF. The chain couples TRBV7-9 to TRBJ2-7; maybe TRBD2 (5 bases). The V end was cut by 1 base, the J end by 5 bases, with 12 bases between. From germline, CDR1 is SEHNR and CDR2 FQNEAQ (reference sequence). This CDR3 has 14 amino acids.

This clone has just one count. The gene calls are TRBV11-3 and TRBJ2-1; 14 bases agree with TRBD2. Germline CDR1 is SGHNT and CDR2 is YENEEA. Germline trimming cut 6 bases from V and 7 bases from J; bases unmatched to any gene: 5. The CDR3 runs to 15 residues. The CDR3 DNA follows: TGTGCCAGCAGTCGGACTAGCGGGAGGTGGAATGAGCAGTTCTTC. This sequence encodes CASSRTSGRWNEQFF. The full variable domain, with the rest looked up from reference TRBV11-3 and TRBJ2-1, is EAGVVQSPRYKIIEKKQPVAFWCNPISGHNTLYWYLQNLGQGPELLIRYENEEAVDDSQLPKDRFSAERLKGVDSTLKIQPAELGDSAVYLCASSRTSGRWNEQFFGPGTRLTVL.

This clone occurred a few times. The CDR3 loop is CASSIQGGPYEQYF. The DNA of the CDR3 is TGTGCCAGTAGTATACAGGGTGGTCCCTACGAGCAGTACTTC. The chain employs TRBV19 and TRBJ2-7; D might be TRBD1 (5 bases). This CDR3 has 14 amino acids. In germline, CDR1 is LNHDA, CDR2 SQIVND (reference sequence). The germline V and J ends were trimmed by 2 bases and 2 bases, with 10 bases remaining between them.

This chain joins TRBV4-2 and TRBJ1-1, with TRBD1 as a possible D gene (5 bases). V gave up 0 bases and J gave up 5 bases, with 13 bases separating them. The CDR3 extends over 15 amino acids. Germline values: CDR1 LGHNA, CDR2 YNFKEQ. CDR3 bases: TGTGCCAGCAGCCAAGATGGGGCAGGGATAACTGAAGCTTTCTTT. Amino acids: CASSQDGAGITEAFF.

This clone was detected a few times. The rearrangement joins TRBV29-1 to TRBJ2-1, with 10 bases aligning to TRBD2. The CDR3 loop spans 14 amino acids. V was clipped by 4 bases and J by 7 bases; unmatched bases: 7. CDR1 and CDR2 from the germline V gene are SQVTM and ANQGSEA. The CDR3 region has the DNA TGCAGCGTTGTAGGGACTAGCGTAAAAAATGAGCAGTTCTTC. This translates into CSVVGTSVKNEQFF.

This clone was counted many times. The rearrangement links TRBV7-9 to TRBJ1-2; 8 nucleotides align to TRBD1. V shed 5 bases and J 4 bases; nucleotides not matched to a gene: 15. CDR1 is SEHNR, CDR2 FQNEAQ, per germline (reference sequence). This CDR3 has 17 amino acids. The DNA for the CDR3 is TGTGCCAGCAGCCCGACTCTTTCAGGGGGCGCGAGCTATGGCTACACCTTC. Its protein is CASSPTLSGGASYGYTF.

The CDR3 is CASTLTGGQNQPQHF. CDR3 DNA: TGTGCCAGTACATTGACGGGCGGGCAAAATCAGCCCCAGCATTTT. This rearrangement joins TRBV19 to TRBJ1-5; no firm D call. Deletions cut 7 bases from V and 4 bases from J, with 17 bases between. Germline V lookup: CDR1 LNHDA, CDR2 SQIVND (reference sequence). The CDR3 is 15 residues long.

The CDR3 region has the DNA TGTGCCAGCAGTGCCCTCCAGGGGCCAGCCTACGAGCAGTACTTC. Translating gives CASSALQGPAYEQYF. V usage is TRBV28 and J usage is TRBJ2-7, with D perhaps matching TRBD1 (6 bases). The V end was cut by 5 bases, the J end by 2 bases, with 16 bases between. CDR1 and CDR2 (germline): MDHEN, SYDVKM. This CDR3 comprises 15 residues.

This chain connects TRBV7-2 to TRBJ2-7, with 9 bases matching TRBD2. This CDR3 region has 13 residues. The V gene's germline CDR1 is SGHTA and CDR2 FQGNSA. V shed 3 bases, J shed 5 bases, and the junction held 2 bases outside the gene matches. The CDR3 sequence is CASSFASGDEQYF. The CDR3 coding sequence is TGTGCCAGCAGCTTTGCTAGCGGGGACGAGCAGTACTTC.

The V and J genes are TRBV7-2 and TRBJ2-4; the D gene is possibly TRBD2 (5 bases). The V gene lost 4 bases and the J gene lost 1 base, with 14 bases spanning the gap. This CDR3 has 16 residues. Germline V lookup: CDR1 SGHTA, CDR2 FQGNSA. The CDR3 region is CASSSEKTGAKNIQYF. CDR3 bases: TGTGCCAGCAGCTCCGAGAAGACGGGGGCCAAAAACATTCAGTACTTC.

The chain uses TRBV5-6 and TRBJ2-5; TRBD2 aligns across 12 bases. The CDR3 spans 16 residues. The V segment lost 4 bases and the J segment 2 bases; nucleotides outside the gene matches: 6. The germline V gene has CDR1 SGHDT and CDR2 YYEEEE. CDR3 DNA sequence: TGTGCCAGCAGCCTCCCTAGCGGGGGGGCACAAGAGACCCAGTACTTC. Translating gives CASSLPSGGAQETQYF.

With respect to this clone: The same CDR3 arises from other DNA sequences in this sample as well. This rearrangement joins TRBV9 to TRBJ1-6, with 7 bases identical to TRBD1. CDR1 is SGDLS and CDR2 is YYNGEE in the germline V gene. The CDR3 has 15 amino acids. Germline trimming cut 0 bases from V and 3 bases from J; bases unmatched to any gene: 0. The CDR3 sequence: CASSVGQGYNSPLHF. The CDR3 DNA sequence: TGTGCCAGCAGCGTAGGACAGGGCTATAATTCACCCCTCCACTTT. The full variable domain, its missing parts supplied by reference TRBV9 and TRBJ1-6, is DSGVTQTPKHLITATGQRVTLRCSPRSGDLSVYWYQQSLDQGLQFLIQYYNGEERAKGNILERFSAQQFPDLHSELNLSSLELGDSALYFCASSVGQGYNSPLHFGNGTRLTVT.

The chain joins TRBV6-5 to TRBJ1-1; a possible D gene is TRBD1 (5 bases). CDR1 and CDR2 (germline): MNHEY, SVGAGI. Trimming shortened V by 8 bases and J by 5 bases, and 12 bases separated the two germline ends. The CDR3 totals 12 residues. The CDR3 DNA follows: TGTGCCAGCGGGACCGGGGGGACTGAAGCTTTCTTT. This translates into CASGTGGTEAFF.